This T cell receptor (beta chain) was identified during a study of shared clonotypes between healthy human individuals. Findings and caveats of the study: Represented diversity (both genetic and exposure-history) was limited by the small number of donors.

Some clones are missing from TCRdb's copy, which holds only in-frame ones; the method was immunoSEQ multiplex PCR. The table has around 580,000 clones, 98% seen once; the top ten hold 0.25% to 0.35%. The J segment lost 4 bases and the V segment lost 2 bases, leaving 10 bases of the junction unmatched. CDR3 length: 17 residues. Germline CDR1 reads SEHNR; CDR2 reads FQNEAQ (reference sequence). About this clone itself: The antigen is unknown.

Naive-designated CD8 cells lacked CD45RO, were positively enriched for CCR7, and omitted terminally differentiated effector memory CD45RA+ cells. This TCR was sampled from a man under 40 in good health. This chain connects TRBV7-9 to TRBJ2-5, with TRBD2 matching 10 bases. The sequencing sample was made of naive CD8+ T cells sorted from blood. CDR3 sequence (DNA): TGTGCCAGCAGCTTACCCAGCGGGAGGGCCCTCGGAGAGACCCAGTACTTC. Its protein product is CASSLPSGRALGETQYF.